This TCR beta chain was sequenced in a study of control samples from healthy donors and cancer patients. CDR1 MDHEN and CDR2 SYDVKM come from the germline V gene. The CDR3 consists of 16 residues. The ends lost 6 bases at V and 4 bases at J; junction bases unmatched: 8. Profiling relied on immunoSEQ multiplex PCR, and the TCRdb table lists in-frame clones only, not all of them. The sample lists around 140,000 clones, 89% seen once, with approximately 8% in the top ten. This sequence was found in a man aged 45-65 years with head and neck cancer. Sequencing was carried out using PBMCs. The rearrangement links TRBV28 to TRBJ2-1, with 11 bases fitting TRBD2. The CDR3 loop is CASSLGTSGGYNEQFF. In nucleotides, the CDR3 is TGTGCCAGCAGCTTGGGGACTAGCGGAGGTTACAATGAGCAGTTCTTC. Full variable domain (outside the CDR3, taken from reference TRBV28 and TRBJ2-1): DVKVTQSSRYLVKRTGEKVFLECVQDMDHENMFWYRQDPGLGLRLIYFSYDVKMKEKGDIPEGYSVSREKKERFSLILESASTNQTSMYLCASSLGTSGGYNEQFFGPGTRLTVL.